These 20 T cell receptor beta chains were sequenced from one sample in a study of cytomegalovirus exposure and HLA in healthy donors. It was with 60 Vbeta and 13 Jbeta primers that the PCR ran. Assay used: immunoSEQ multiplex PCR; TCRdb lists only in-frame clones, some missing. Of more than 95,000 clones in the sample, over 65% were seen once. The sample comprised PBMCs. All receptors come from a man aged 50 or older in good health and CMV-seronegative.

The CDR3 loop is CASTPGGQGTGELFF. CDR3 nucleotides: TGTGCCAGCACCCCGGGGGGGCAGGGCACCGGGGAGCTGTTTTTT. The rearrangement links TRBV28 to TRBJ2-2; 8 nucleotides align to TRBD2. The CDR3 extends over 15 amino acids. V trimming: 7 bases; J trimming: 4 bases; junction bases outside the gene matches: 8. Germline values: CDR1 MDHEN, CDR2 SYDVKM.

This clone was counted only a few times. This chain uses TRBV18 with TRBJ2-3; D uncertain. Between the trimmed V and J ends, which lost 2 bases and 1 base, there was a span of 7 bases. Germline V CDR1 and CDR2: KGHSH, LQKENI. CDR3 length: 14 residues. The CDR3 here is CASSPSSGTDTQYF. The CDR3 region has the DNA TGTGCCAGCTCACCATCTTCCGGCACAGATACGCAGTATTTT.

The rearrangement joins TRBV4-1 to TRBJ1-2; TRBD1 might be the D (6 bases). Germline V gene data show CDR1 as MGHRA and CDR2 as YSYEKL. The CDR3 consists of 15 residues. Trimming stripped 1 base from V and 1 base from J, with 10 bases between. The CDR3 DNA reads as TGCGCCAGCAGCCAAGGTGGACAGCTTAACTATGGCTACACCTTC. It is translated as CASSQGGQLNYGYTF.

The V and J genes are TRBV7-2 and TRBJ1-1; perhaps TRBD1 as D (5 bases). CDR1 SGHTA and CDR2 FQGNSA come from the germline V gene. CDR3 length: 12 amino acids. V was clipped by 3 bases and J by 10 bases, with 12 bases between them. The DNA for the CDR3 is TGTGCCAGCAGCTTTACATGGGGGGGAGCTTTCTTT. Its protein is CASSFTWGGAFF.

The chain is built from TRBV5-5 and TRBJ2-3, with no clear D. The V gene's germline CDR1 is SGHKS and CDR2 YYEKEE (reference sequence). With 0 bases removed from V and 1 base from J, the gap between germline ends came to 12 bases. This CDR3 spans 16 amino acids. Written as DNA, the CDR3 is TGTGCCAGCAGCTTGGTGCGCGGATCTGGCACAGATACGCAGTATTTT. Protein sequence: CASSLVRGSGTDTQYF.

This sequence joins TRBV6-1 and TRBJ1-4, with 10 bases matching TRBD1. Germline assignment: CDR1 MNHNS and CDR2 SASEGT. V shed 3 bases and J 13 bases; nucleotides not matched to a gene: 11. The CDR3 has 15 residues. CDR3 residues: CASSEWVKTGGGLFF. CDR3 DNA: TGTGCCAGCAGTGAGTGGGTTAAGACAGGGGGCGGACTGTTTTTT.

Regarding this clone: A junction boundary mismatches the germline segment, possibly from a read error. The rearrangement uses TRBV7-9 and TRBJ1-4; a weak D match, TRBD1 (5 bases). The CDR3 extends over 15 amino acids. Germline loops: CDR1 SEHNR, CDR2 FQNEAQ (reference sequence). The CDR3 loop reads CSSSPRQGVDEKLFF. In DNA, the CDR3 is TGTTCCAGCAGCCCAAGGCAGGGCGTGGATGAAAAACTGTTTTTT.

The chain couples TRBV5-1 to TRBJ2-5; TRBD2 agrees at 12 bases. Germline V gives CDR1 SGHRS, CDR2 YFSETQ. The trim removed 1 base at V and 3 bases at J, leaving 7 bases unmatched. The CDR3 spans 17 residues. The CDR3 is CASSLTPSGGGEETQYF. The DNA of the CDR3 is TGCGCCAGCAGCTTGACGCCTAGCGGGGGGGGCGAAGAGACCCAGTACTTC.

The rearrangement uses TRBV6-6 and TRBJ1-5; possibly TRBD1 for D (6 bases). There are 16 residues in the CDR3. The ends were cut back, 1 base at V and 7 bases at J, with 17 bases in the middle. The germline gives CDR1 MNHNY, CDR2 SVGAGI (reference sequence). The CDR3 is CASSYYIQGMYQPQHF. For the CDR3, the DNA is TGTGCCAGCAGTTACTACATTCAGGGGATGTACCAGCCCCAGCATTTT.

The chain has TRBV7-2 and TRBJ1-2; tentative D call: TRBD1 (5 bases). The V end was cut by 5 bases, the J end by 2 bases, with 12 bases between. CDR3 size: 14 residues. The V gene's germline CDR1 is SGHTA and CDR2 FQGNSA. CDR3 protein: CASSPPGKNYGYTF. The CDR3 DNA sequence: TGTGCCAGCAGCCCCCCAGGGAAGAACTATGGCTACACCTTC.

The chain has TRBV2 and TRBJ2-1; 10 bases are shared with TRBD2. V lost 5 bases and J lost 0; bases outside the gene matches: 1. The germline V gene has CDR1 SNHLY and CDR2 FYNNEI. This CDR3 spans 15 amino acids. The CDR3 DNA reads TGTGCCAGCAGTTGGACTAGCGGCTCCTACAATGAGCAGTTCTTC. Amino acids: CASSWTSGSYNEQFF.

The CDR3 is CASSYSPGLGELFF. CDR3 DNA: TGTGCCAGCAGTTACTCCCCAGGGCTCGGGGAGCTGTTTTTT. The V and J genes are TRBV6-5 and TRBJ2-2; tentative D call: TRBD1 (5 bases). V gave up 0 bases and J gave up 7 bases, with 9 bases separating them. Germline V gives CDR1 MNHEY, CDR2 SVGAGI. There are 14 residues in the CDR3.

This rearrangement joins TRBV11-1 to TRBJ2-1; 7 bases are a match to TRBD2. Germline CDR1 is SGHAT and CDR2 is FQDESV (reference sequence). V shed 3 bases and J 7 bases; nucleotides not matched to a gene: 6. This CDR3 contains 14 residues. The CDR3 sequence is CASSLGRAVNEQFF. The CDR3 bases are TGTGCCAGCAGCTTGGGGAGGGCAGTGAATGAGCAGTTCTTC.

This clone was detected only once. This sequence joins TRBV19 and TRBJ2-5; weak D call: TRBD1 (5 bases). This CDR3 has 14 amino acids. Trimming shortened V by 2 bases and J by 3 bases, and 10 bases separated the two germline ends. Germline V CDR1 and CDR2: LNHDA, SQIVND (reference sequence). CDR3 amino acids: CASSILGREETQYF. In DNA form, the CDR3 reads TGTGCCAGTAGTATATTGGGCAGGGAAGAGACCCAGTACTTC. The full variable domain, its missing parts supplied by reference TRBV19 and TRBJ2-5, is DGGITQSPKYLFRKEGQNVTLSCEQNLNHDAMYWYRQDPGQGLRLIYYSQIVNDFQKGDIAEGYSVSREKKESFPLTVTSAQKNPTAFYLCASSILGREETQYFGPGTRLLVL.

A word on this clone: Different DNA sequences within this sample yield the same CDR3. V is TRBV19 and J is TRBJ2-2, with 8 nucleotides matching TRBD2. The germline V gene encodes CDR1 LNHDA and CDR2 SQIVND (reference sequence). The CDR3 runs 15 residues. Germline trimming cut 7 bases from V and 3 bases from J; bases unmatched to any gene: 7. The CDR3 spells CASTSGGGYTGELFF. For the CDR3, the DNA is TGTGCCAGTACCTCCGGGGGGGGGTACACCGGGGAGCTGTTTTTT.

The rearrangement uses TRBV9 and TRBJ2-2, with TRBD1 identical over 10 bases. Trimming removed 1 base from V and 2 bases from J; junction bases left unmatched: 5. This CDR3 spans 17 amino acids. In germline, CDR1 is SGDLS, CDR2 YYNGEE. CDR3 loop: CASSVLGTGVNTGELFF. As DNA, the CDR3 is TGTGCCAGCAGCGTACTTGGGACAGGGGTAAACACCGGGGAGCTGTTTTTT. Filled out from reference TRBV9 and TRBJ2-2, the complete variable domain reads DSGVTQTPKHLITATGQRVTLRCSPRSGDLSVYWYQQSLDQGLQFLIQYYNGEERAKGNILERFSAQQFPDLHSELNLSSLELGDSALYFCASSVLGTGVNTGELFFGEGSRLTVL.

As DNA, the CDR3 is TGTGCCAGCACCCTCTTAAGGGGATCTACCTACGAGCAGTACTTC. Translated: CASTLLRGSTYEQYF. V usage is TRBV6-5 and J usage is TRBJ2-7; D perhaps matches TRBD1 (5 bases). Trimming removed 7 bases at V and 2 bases at J, with 18 bases between. CDR1 and CDR2 from the germline V gene are MNHEY and SVGAGI. The CDR3 extends over 15 amino acids.

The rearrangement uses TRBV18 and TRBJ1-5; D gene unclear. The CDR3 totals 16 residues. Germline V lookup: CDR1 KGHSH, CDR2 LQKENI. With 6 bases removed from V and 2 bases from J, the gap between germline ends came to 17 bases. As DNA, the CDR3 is TGTGCCAGCTCTCCCGCCAGTCAGTTTGGCAATCAGCCCCAGCATTTT. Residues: CASSPASQFGNQPQHF.

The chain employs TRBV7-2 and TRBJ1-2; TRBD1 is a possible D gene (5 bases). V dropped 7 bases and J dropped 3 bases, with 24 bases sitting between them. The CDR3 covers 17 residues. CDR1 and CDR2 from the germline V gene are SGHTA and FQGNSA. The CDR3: CASMPKNTGLIDYGYTF. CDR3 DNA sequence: TGTGCCAGCATGCCAAAAAACACAGGTTTAATTGACTATGGCTACACCTTC.

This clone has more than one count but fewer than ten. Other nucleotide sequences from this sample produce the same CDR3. The CDR3, as DNA: TGTGCCAGCGGGGAGGGGCACACAGATACGCAGTATTTT. Translating it yields CASGEGHTDTQYF. The rearrangement uses TRBV6-4 and TRBJ2-3; TRBD2 matches at 7 bases. Germline CDR1 MRHNA, CDR2 SNTAGT. CDR3 length: 13 residues. The V gene end was trimmed by 8 bases and the J gene end by 2 bases; junction bases not matched to a gene: 4.